Listed below are T cell receptor beta chains from one sample, sequenced in a study of T cell repertoires in aging, cancer and after chemotherapy. TCRdb re-called the multiplex PCR reads through MiXCR, storing one row per CDR3 protein. Counted here are some 3,000 distinct CDR3 sequences, around 26% occurring once; the ten biggest clones make up 4% to 5%. Specimen: blood. These TCRs come from a human donor with a solid tumor. Each CDR3 is given with its conserved first and last residue. The order of the fields is J gene, V gene, clone size, D gene, CDR3 DNA, CDR3 protein. The D gene is left open where the match is weak. A row's size may be missing; if present it is once, few, many or a size class.

j_gene: TRBJ1-6
v_gene: TRBV30
abundance: large
d_gene: NA
CDR3nt: TGTGCCTGGAGTGTGGTGCCGCTCAGCTCGGTCCTCCACTTT
CDR3aa: CAWSVVPLSSVLHF

j_gene: TRBJ2-1
v_gene: TRBV5-4
abundance: NA
d_gene: NA
CDR3nt: TGTGCCAGCAGCTTGGGACGGACTAACAATGAGCAGTTCTTC
CDR3aa: CASSLGRTNNEQFF

j_gene: TRBJ2-3
v_gene: TRBV20-1
abundance: NA
d_gene: NA
CDR3nt: TGCAGTGCCTACAGGGGGGGTAGCACAGATACGCAGTATTTT
CDR3aa: CSAYRGGSTDTQYF

j_gene: TRBJ2-1
v_gene: TRBV27
abundance: NA
d_gene: NA
CDR3nt: TGTGCCAGCAGTTTGGTTCCGAGAAGGTGGTACAATGAGCAGTTCTTC
CDR3aa: CASSLVPRRWYNEQFF

j_gene: TRBJ1-6
v_gene: TRBV19
abundance: NA
d_gene: NA
CDR3nt: TGTGCCACCCAGACCGCGGCCGGGACTGCTAATTCACCCCTCCACTTT
CDR3aa: CATQTAAGTANSPLHF

j_gene: TRBJ2-3
v_gene: TRBV6-2/TRBV6-3
abundance: NA
d_gene: TRBD2
CDR3nt: TGTGCCAGCAGTTACCTTCTAGCGGGAGGGCCAGCAGATACGCAGTATTTT
CDR3aa: CASSYLLAGGPADTQYF

j_gene: TRBJ2-1
v_gene: TRBV11-3
abundance: NA
d_gene: TRBD2
CDR3nt: TGTGCCAGCAGCTACGGGAGGGGGGGCGATGAGCAGTTCTTC
CDR3aa: CASSYGRGGDEQFF

j_gene: TRBJ1-5
v_gene: TRBV6-2/TRBV6-3
abundance: NA
d_gene: NA
CDR3nt: TGTGCCAGCAGACTTGAGGACCTAAATCAGCCCCAGCATTTT
CDR3aa: CASRLEDLNQPQHF

j_gene: TRBJ2-3
v_gene: TRBV20-1
abundance: NA
d_gene: TRBD2
CDR3nt: TGCAGTGCTAGTCTTTGGGCTAGCGGGGGCACAGATACGCAGTATTTT
CDR3aa: CSASLWASGGTDTQYF

j_gene: TRBJ2-7
v_gene: TRBV6-6
abundance: few
d_gene: NA
CDR3nt: TGTGCCAGCAGGGAGACAGGGGAGGGCTCCTACGAGCAGTACTTC
CDR3aa: CASRETGEGSYEQYF

j_gene: TRBJ2-1
v_gene: TRBV7-9
abundance: few
d_gene: TRBD2
CDR3nt: TGTGCCAGCAGCTTAAGGGGACTAGCGGGAAGCAATGAGCAGTTCTTC
CDR3aa: CASSLRGLAGSNEQFF

j_gene: TRBJ2-1
v_gene: TRBV7-2
abundance: few
d_gene: TRBD2
CDR3nt: TGTGCCAGCAGCCCCGGACTAGCGGGAGAGGGCTTTAACTTC
CDR3aa: CASSPGLAGEGFNF

j_gene: TRBJ2-7
v_gene: TRBV20-1
abundance: NA
d_gene: NA
CDR3nt: TGCAGTGCTAGAGATCTATGGGCCCAAGCGGGCCCTTCAACCTACGAGCAGTACTTC
CDR3aa: CSARDLWAQAGPSTYEQYF

j_gene: TRBJ1-1
v_gene: TRBV27
abundance: NA
d_gene: NA
CDR3nt: TGTGCCAGCAGTTCCCGTGGGACTGAAGCTTTCTTT
CDR3aa: CASSSRGTEAFF

j_gene: TRBJ1-4
v_gene: TRBV18
abundance: NA
d_gene: NA
CDR3nt: TGTGCCAGCTCACCAGCCAGGCTTAATGAAAAACTGTTTTTT
CDR3aa: CASSPARLNEKLFF

j_gene: TRBJ2-7
v_gene: TRBV5-4
abundance: NA
d_gene: NA
CDR3nt: TGTGCCAGCAGCGAGGACTTCCGCTCCTACGAGCAGTACTTC
CDR3aa: CASSEDFRSYEQYF

j_gene: TRBJ1-2
v_gene: TRBV5-5
abundance: NA
d_gene: NA
CDR3nt: TGTGCCAGCAGCCCCCAGGGTAGGTTGGGCCACACCTTC
CDR3aa: CASSPQGRLGHTF

j_gene: TRBJ2-2
v_gene: TRBV5-5
abundance: few
d_gene: NA
CDR3nt: TGTGCCAGCAGCTTGGACACCGGGGAGCTGTTTTTT
CDR3aa: CASSLDTGELFF

j_gene: TRBJ1-2
v_gene: TRBV30
abundance: few
d_gene: NA
CDR3nt: TGTGCCTGGAGTCTTCTAGGGGGGCGGTATGGCTACACCTTC
CDR3aa: CAWSLLGGRYGYTF

j_gene: TRBJ2-2
v_gene: TRBV6-4
abundance: NA
d_gene: NA
CDR3nt: TGTGCCAGCAGTGACAGGGACACCGGGGAGCTGTTTTTT
CDR3aa: CASSDRDTGELFF

j_gene: TRBJ1-1
v_gene: TRBV19
abundance: NA
d_gene: NA
CDR3nt: TGTGCCAGTAGTATTTGGCAAAACACTGAAGCTTTCTTT
CDR3aa: CASSIWQNTEAFF

j_gene: TRBJ2-4
v_gene: TRBV6-4
abundance: few
d_gene: TRBD2
CDR3nt: TGTGCCAGCAGTGAAAGGGCTAGCGGGGGAAACATTCAGTACTTC
CDR3aa: CASSERASGGNIQYF

j_gene: TRBJ2-1
v_gene: TRBV9
abundance: NA
d_gene: TRBD2
CDR3nt: TGTGCCAGCAGCGTAGCGCTAGCGGGAAGCCTGGATGAGCAGTTCTTC
CDR3aa: CASSVALAGSLDEQFF

j_gene: TRBJ2-3
v_gene: TRBV24-1
abundance: NA
d_gene: TRBD1
CDR3nt: TGTGCCACCAGTGACACCCGACAGGGGGCCGGCACAGATACGCAGTATTTT
CDR3aa: CATSDTRQGAGTDTQYF

j_gene: TRBJ2-7
v_gene: TRBV20-1
abundance: NA
d_gene: TRBD2
CDR3nt: TGCAGTGCTAGAGATCAGACTAGCGGGAGGAGCTCCTACGAGCAGTACTTC
CDR3aa: CSARDQTSGRSSYEQYF

j_gene: TRBJ2-7
v_gene: TRBV12-3/TRBV12-4
abundance: few
d_gene: NA
CDR3nt: TGTGCCAGCAGCCCGACCTCCTACGAGCAGTACTTC
CDR3aa: CASSPTSYEQYF

j_gene: TRBJ2-7
v_gene: TRBV6-6
abundance: NA
d_gene: TRBD2
CDR3nt: TGTGCCAGCAGTTACTTCTCGCGTAGCGGGGGACCCTACGAGCAGTACTTC
CDR3aa: CASSYFSRSGGPYEQYF

j_gene: TRBJ1-1
v_gene: TRBV27
abundance: NA
d_gene: NA
CDR3nt: TGTGCCAGCAGCAAGACGGGGGTGAACACTGAAGCTTTCTTT
CDR3aa: CASSKTGVNTEAFF

j_gene: TRBJ2-2
v_gene: TRBV4-3
abundance: NA
d_gene: NA
CDR3nt: TGTGCCAGCAGCCAAGTAATGGGCGGGGAGCTGTTTTTT
CDR3aa: CASSQVMGGELFF

j_gene: TRBJ1-2
v_gene: TRBV5-6
abundance: NA
d_gene: NA
CDR3nt: TGTGCCAGCAGTGCGGCGGGGGTTGGCTATGGCTACACCTTC
CDR3aa: CASSAAGVGYGYTF

j_gene: TRBJ1-5
v_gene: TRBV7-6
abundance: medium-sized
d_gene: TRBD1
CDR3nt: TGTGCCAGCAGCTCCCATACAGGGGAAGCGAATCAGCCCCAGCATTTT
CDR3aa: CASSSHTGEANQPQHF

j_gene: TRBJ1-1
v_gene: TRBV6-5
abundance: few
d_gene: NA
CDR3nt: TGTGCCAGCAGTTACACCTCCTTCCAGGGGAACACTGAAGCTTTCTTT
CDR3aa: CASSYTSFQGNTEAFF

j_gene: TRBJ2-7
v_gene: TRBV7-9
abundance: few
d_gene: TRBD2
CDR3nt: TGTGCCAGCAGCCCCGGGACTAGCGGGAGTAAATCCTACGAGCAGTACTTC
CDR3aa: CASSPGTSGSKSYEQYF

j_gene: TRBJ2-3
v_gene: TRBV15
abundance: few
d_gene: NA
CDR3nt: TGTGCCACCAGCAGAACTAGCACAGATACGCAGTATTTT
CDR3aa: CATSRTSTDTQYF

j_gene: TRBJ2-5
v_gene: TRBV19
abundance: NA
d_gene: NA
CDR3nt: TGTGCCAGTGGGGGGAAAGAGACCCAGTACTTC
CDR3aa: CASGGKETQYF

j_gene: TRBJ2-1
v_gene: TRBV12-3/TRBV12-4
abundance: few
d_gene: TRBD2
CDR3nt: TGTGCCAGCAGACCCACTAGCGGGAAATACAATGAGCAGTTCTTC
CDR3aa: CASRPTSGKYNEQFF

j_gene: TRBJ2-3
v_gene: TRBV13
abundance: NA
d_gene: TRBD2
CDR3nt: TGTGCCAGCAGCTTATGGGGACTAGCAACAGATACGCAGTATTTT
CDR3aa: CASSLWGLATDTQYF

j_gene: TRBJ2-5
v_gene: TRBV4-3
abundance: NA
d_gene: NA
CDR3nt: TGCGCCAGCAGCCTGAGTAGACTTGAAGAGACCCAGTACTTC
CDR3aa: CASSLSRLEETQYF

j_gene: TRBJ2-3
v_gene: TRBV4-1
abundance: NA
d_gene: NA
CDR3nt: TGCGCCTGCAGCCCGGGCGGACTTACGCAGTATTTT
CDR3aa: CACSPGGLTQYF

j_gene: TRBJ2-3
v_gene: TRBV13
abundance: NA
d_gene: NA
CDR3nt: TGTGCCAGCAGCTCCCCGGGGGGCGGTTCGGATACGCAGTATTTT
CDR3aa: CASSSPGGGSDTQYF

j_gene: TRBJ1-1
v_gene: TRBV7-6
abundance: NA
d_gene: NA
CDR3nt: TGTGCCAGCAGCTTGAGAGCGCGAAACACTGAAGCTTTCTTT
CDR3aa: CASSLRARNTEAFF